This TCR beta chain was retrieved from a study of cytomegalovirus exposure and HLA in healthy donors. Germline loops: CDR1 SGDLS, CDR2 YYNGEE. The CDR3 loop spans 15 amino acids. V was cut by 0 bases and J by 0 bases, with 7 bases left in between. The PCR used 60 Vbeta and 13 Jbeta primers. As handled by the study authors: In a later analysis, of 80 million to 90 million unique beta chains, roughly 11 million appeared in at least two donors. Profiling relied on immunoSEQ multiplex PCR, and the TCRdb table lists in-frame clones only, not all of them. The D gene and trimming were derived from the DNA, and the V and J assignments and clone size from that table. The sample holds 70,000 or so clones. Study outcomes and limitations: Associated with cytomegalovirus, according to the listing, were some 150 TCR beta chains. V- and J-gene trimming of TCR beta was linked (in a later analysis) to a missense DCLRE1C variant.

As regards this clone: What it recognizes is unknown.

This rearrangement joins TRBV9 to TRBJ2-1; D possibly corresponds to TRBD2 (5 bases). The sequenced material came from PBMCs. The TCR was taken from a boy aged 5 to 17 in good health and CMV-seronegative. The CDR3 is CASSVVGSSYNEQFF. The CDR3 DNA is TGTGCCAGCAGCGTAGTAGGGAGCTCCTACAATGAGCAGTTCTTC.